The clone carrying this T cell receptor (beta chain) turned up a few times. Alongside a J-beta primer mix, a sample-barcoded 5' primer served in a second PCR lasting roughly 6 to 11 cycles. TCRdb reprocessed the 5' RACE reads with MiXCR, giving one entry per CDR3 protein. The data contain approximately 600,000 distinct CDR3 sequences, under 65% of them seen just once; the ten biggest clones take up 30% to 40%. V lost 4 bases, J lost 9 bases, and 18 bases lay in between. CDR1 is SGHAT, CDR2 FQNNGV, per germline. The CDR3 has 14 residues. The data belong to a study of blood T cells in healthy people across ages.

The receptor was isolated from a man aged 55 to 70 in good health. The chain links TRBV11-2 to TRBJ2-5; no definite D call. Sequenced sample: blood. CDR3 in amino acids: CASSSGPSREAQYF. DNA for the CDR3: TGTGCCAGCAGCTCAGGACCAAGTCGTGAGGCCCAGTACTTC. Using reference TRBV11-2 and TRBJ2-5 for the parts outside the CDR3, the full variable domain is EAGVAQSPRYKIIEKRQSVAFWCNPISGHATLYWYQQILGQGPKLLIQFQNNGVVDDSQLPKDRFSAERLKGVDSTLKIQPAKLEDSAVYLCASSSGPSREAQYFGPGTRLLVL.